One T cell receptor beta chain is described in this entry. Measured with immunoSEQ multiplex PCR; TCRdb has only the in-frame clones, and not every one. Seen here are over 85,000 clones, roughly 80% observed once, and the top ten hold about 36%. These data originate in a study of control samples from healthy donors and cancer patients. Trimming cost V 1 base and J 0 bases, with 13 bases left between them. CDR1 is SGHRS, CDR2 YFSETQ, per germline. This CDR3 comprises 16 residues. This TCR was sampled from a man in his sixties or seventies with lung cancer. The chain employs TRBV5-1 and TRBJ2-5, with TRBD1 as a possible D gene (6 bases). The sequenced sample consisted of PBMCs. The CDR3 is CASSLSDSRYQETQYF. CDR3 DNA sequence: TGCGCCAGCAGCTTGTCGGACAGCCGGTACCAAGAGACCCAGTACTTC.